This T cell receptor beta chain was sequenced during a study of breast tumors, draining lymph nodes, adjacent tissues. Notes on the study in general: Tumor and nontumor repertoires were significantly more similar in luminal-like than in basal-like breast cancer. The data were judged consistent with most tumor T cells coming from lymph node and expanding in tumor.

This clonotype came up many times. The target antigen is unknown. The CDR3 runs to 12 residues. V shed 6 bases and J shed 4 bases, with 6 bases lying between them. Using its own MiXCR run on the multiplex PCR reads, TCRdb lists one record per CDR3 protein. The sample yields fewer than 200,000 distinct CDR3 sequences, 30% to 35% seen once. The lymph nodes were axillary draining lymph nodes from breast cancer patients. The sample consisted of axillary lymph node tissue. This receptor was obtained from a female donor with breast cancer. Some clones in this sample may be carry-over from other donors' samples. The chain is built from TRBV12-3 or TRBV12-4 and TRBJ1-4, with D unresolved. The CDR3 DNA is TGTGCCAGCAGGTTAAATAATGAAAAACTGTTTTTT. This sequence encodes CASRLNNEKLFF.